This T cell receptor (beta chain) was sequenced during a study of graft-versus-host responses after intestinal transplantation (TCRdb year 2021). The study in broad terms: The transplants that recipients received were multivisceral, liver-intestinal, or isolated intestinal. A peak of at least 4% donor T cells among recipient peripheral blood mononuclear cells was the definition used for donor T cell macrochimerism. The cohort enrolled approximately 24 intestinal transplant recipients, one of whom was a retransplant, and 3 patients without pretransplant specimens were excluded. Alloreactive clones were identified by sequencing pre-transplant mixed lymphocyte reaction products and comparing them with unstimulated pre-transplant donor and recipient T cells. After intestinal transplantation, graft-versus-host and host-versus-graft alloreactive T cell clones were followed in the graft, circulation and bone marrow using bulk TCR-beta CDR3 sequencing. Rather than being sequenced by the commercial service, samples from a few later patients were sequenced in-house on an Illumina MiSeq and processed with MiXCR. Every recipient was given anti-thymocyte globulin induction, then maintenance tacrolimus and steroids for roughly 3 years.

Libraries were prepared through the immunoSEQ multiplex PCR assay. For most patients, genomic DNA was isolated with the Qiagen DNeasy Blood and Tissue Kit and sent frozen to Adaptive Biotechnologies for TCR sequencing. Adaptive Biotechnologies carried out high-throughput TCR-beta CDR3 sequencing of genomic DNA for most patients. Processing in the source paper ran as follows. TCR sequencing data were retrieved from Adaptive's ImmunoSEQ software for around 19 patients, whereas a few other patients were processed with MiXCR and VDJtools. To correct CD4 versus CD8 sorting errors, sequences present in both subsets at a frequency ratio below 5:1 were removed. CDR3 nucleotide sequences shared between donor and recipient were removed because the origin of such sequences could not be assigned. To count as alloreactive, a clone needed at least 2-fold expansion over unstimulated cells and a minimum CFSE-low frequency of 0.002% (template counts) or 0.001% (read counts). A clone was considered mappable if detected in the sequenced pre-transplant spleen, lymph node, or MLR CFSE-low populations of the donor or recipient. The cumulative frequency of alloreactive clones was calculated as a percentage of all sequences, weighted by copy number. The immuneACCESS repertoire file appears here via TCRdb, limited to in-frame rearrangements. These files lack a portion of the clones; in checked studies, under half of the deficit traces to unresolved V genes, and the cause of the others is not known. V, J and clone size were drawn from that table, and D and trimming were deduced from the DNA. A total of approximately 99,000 clones appear in this sample, 91% of them only once. The leading ten clones occupy about 0.18% of the sample.

What this sample's time point label stands for: cells obtained before transplantation from donor or recipient. CD3+CD4+ and CD3+CD8+ populations were FACS-sorted from unstimulated pre-transplant donor and recipient cells taken from spleen or lymph nodes. Only a few counts were recorded for this clone. Its antigen is not yet known. The record has no base qualities; no much larger clone is one base away. CDR1 and CDR2 (SEHNR, FQNEAQ) derive from the germline V gene (reference sequence). V lost 5 bases and J lost 2 bases; the stretch between them is 15 bases long. From cysteine to phenylalanine, the CDR3 is 16 amino acids long. The only DNA kept is the CDR3, 48 bases in frame from the first base. General findings and caveats noted by the study authors: High GvH to HvG T cell clonal ratios were observed in the allografts of patients with donor T cell macrochimerism. The relatively low number and heterogeneity of intestinal transplant patients limited the conclusions. GvH clones were detected in recipient bone marrow, and some appeared earlier in ileal mucosa or blood, consistent with an intestinal mucosal origin. Early after transplant, declines in HvG clones were associated with peak levels of circulating GvH clones.

The specimen was unstimulated CD4+ T cells sorted from spleen or lymph node cells, collected before transplant. This sequence was found in a human donor who was the organ donor for an intestinal transplant. Rearrangement joined TRBV7-9 to TRBJ2-2, with TRBD2 as a weak D call on 6 bases. The nucleotide sequence is TGTGCCAGCAGCCCCCGGGGCGGGGTAAACACCGGGGAGCTGTTTTTT. This sequence encodes CASSPRGGVNTGELFF.